These 7 T cell receptor beta chains share one sample of origin, sequenced in a study of cytotoxic CD8 clonotypes in ibrutinib-treated CLL. Only in-frame clones appear in the TCRdb table, and some are missing; sequencing was by immunoSEQ multiplex PCR. There are around 250,000 clones in the sample; 70% occur only once, and 15% lies in the top ten. The material sequenced was PBMCs, taken after 24 months of ibrutinib treatment. All receptors derive from a human donor with chronic lymphocytic leukemia.

The chain combines TRBV30 with TRBJ1-3; TRBD1 might be the D (5 bases). Trimming left V 4 bases short and J 0 bases short, with 13 bases between. The CDR3 totals 15 residues. The V gene's germline CDR1 is GTSNPN and CDR2 SVGIG (reference sequence). The CDR3 is CAWKAGARSGNTIYF. The CDR3 DNA sequence: TGTGCCTGGAAGGCCGGGGCCCGCTCTGGAAACACCATATATTTT. Complete variable domain (other parts from reference TRBV30 and TRBJ1-3): SQTIHQWPATLVQPVGSPLSLECTVEGTSNPNLYWYRQAAGRGLQLLFYSVGIGQISSEVPQNLSASRPQDRQFILSSKKLLLSDSGFYLCAWKAGARSGNTIYFGEGSWLTVV.

The V call is TRBV9, the J call TRBJ2-1; possibly TRBD1 or TRBD2 for D (5 bases each). Germline CDR1 and CDR2: SGDLS and YYNGEE. With 3 bases removed from V and 10 bases from J, the gap between germline ends came to 14 bases. The CDR3 has 13 residues. The CDR3 sequence is CASSGDSDREQFF. For the CDR3, the DNA is TGTGCCAGCAGCGGAGATAGCGACAGAGAGCAGTTCTTC.

This clone has only a few counts. The V and J genes are TRBV2 and TRBJ2-4; D gene uncertain. Trimming removed 1 base from V and 6 bases from J, with 10 bases in between. The CDR3 consists of 14 residues. Germline CDR1 reads SNHLY; CDR2 reads FYNNEI. CDR3 sequence reads: CASSEGQVPNIQYF. The CDR3 DNA sequence: TGTGCCAGCAGTGAAGGGCAGGTCCCAAACATTCAGTACTTC.

The rearrangement links TRBV7-2 to TRBJ1-2; a weak D match, TRBD1 (5 bases). CDR3 length: 15 residues. The germline CDR1 and CDR2 sequences are SGHTA and FQGNSA. Trimming took 0 bases from V and 4 from J, leaving 12 bases between them. CDR3 nucleotides: TGTGCCAGCAGCTTAGCGTCGGGGCCGGGCTATGGCTACACCTTC. Protein product: CASSLASGPGYGYTF.

This chain joins TRBV4-3 and TRBJ2-2; 15 bases line up with TRBD2. CDR1 is LGHNA, CDR2 YSLEER, per germline. V was clipped by 4 bases and J by 6 bases; unmatched bases: 12. The CDR3 is 19 residues long. The CDR3 sequence: CASSRGLAGGLINSGELFF. Here the CDR3 DNA reads TGCGCCAGCAGCCGGGGACTAGCGGGAGGACTTATCAACTCCGGGGAGCTGTTTTTT.

V and J are TRBV19 and TRBJ1-4; 10 bases match TRBD1. J gave up 5 bases and V 5 bases, and 17 bases lay outside the gene matches. The CDR3 loop spans 19 amino acids. CDR1 and CDR2 from the germline V gene are LNHDA and SQIVND (reference sequence). The CDR3 coding sequence is TGTGCCAGTAGTCATAGAGTCCCGGGACAGGGGACGGGGAATGAAAAACTGTTTTTT. Translation gives CASSHRVPGQGTGNEKLFF.

The gene calls are TRBV11-3 and TRBJ2-4, with 8 bases matching TRBD1. Trimming at V came to 4 bases and at J to 4 bases, leaving 6 bases not matched to a gene. Germline loops: CDR1 SGHNT, CDR2 YENEEA. The CDR3 is 15 residues long. CDR3 in DNA: TGTGCCAGCAGCTCGGGACAGGCCGCAAAAAACATTCAGTACTTC. It translates to CASSSGQAAKNIQYF.